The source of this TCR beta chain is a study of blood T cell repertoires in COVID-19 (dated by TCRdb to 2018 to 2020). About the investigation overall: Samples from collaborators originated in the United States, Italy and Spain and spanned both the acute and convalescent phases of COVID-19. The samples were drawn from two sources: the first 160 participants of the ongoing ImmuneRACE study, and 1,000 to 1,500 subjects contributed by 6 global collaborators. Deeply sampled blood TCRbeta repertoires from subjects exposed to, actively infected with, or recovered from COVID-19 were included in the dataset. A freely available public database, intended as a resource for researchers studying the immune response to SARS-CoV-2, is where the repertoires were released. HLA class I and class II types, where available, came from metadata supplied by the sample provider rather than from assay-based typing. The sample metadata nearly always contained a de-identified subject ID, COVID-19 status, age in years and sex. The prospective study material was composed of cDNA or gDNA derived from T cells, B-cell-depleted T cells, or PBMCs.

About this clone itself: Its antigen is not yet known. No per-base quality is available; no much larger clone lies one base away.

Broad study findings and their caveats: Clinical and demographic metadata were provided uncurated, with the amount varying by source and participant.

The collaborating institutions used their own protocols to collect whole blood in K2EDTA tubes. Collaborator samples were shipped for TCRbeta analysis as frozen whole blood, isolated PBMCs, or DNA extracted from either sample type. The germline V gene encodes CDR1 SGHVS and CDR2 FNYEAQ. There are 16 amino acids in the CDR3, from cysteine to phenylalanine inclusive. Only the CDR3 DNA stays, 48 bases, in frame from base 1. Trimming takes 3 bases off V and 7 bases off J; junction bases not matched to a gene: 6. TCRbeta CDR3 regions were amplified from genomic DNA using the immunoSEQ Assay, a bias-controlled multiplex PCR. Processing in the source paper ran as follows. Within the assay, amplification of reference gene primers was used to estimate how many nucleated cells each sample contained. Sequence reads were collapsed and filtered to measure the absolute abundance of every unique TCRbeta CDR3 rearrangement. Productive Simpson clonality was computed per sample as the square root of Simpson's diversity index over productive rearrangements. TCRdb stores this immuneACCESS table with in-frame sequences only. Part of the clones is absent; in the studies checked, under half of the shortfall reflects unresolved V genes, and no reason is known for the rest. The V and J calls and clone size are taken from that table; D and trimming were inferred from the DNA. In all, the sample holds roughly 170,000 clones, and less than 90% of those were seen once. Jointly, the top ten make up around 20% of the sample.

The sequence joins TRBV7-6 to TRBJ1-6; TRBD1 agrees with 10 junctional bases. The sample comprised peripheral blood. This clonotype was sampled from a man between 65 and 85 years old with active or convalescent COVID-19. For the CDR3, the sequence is CASSFQPGQGNSPLHF. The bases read TGTGCCAGCAGCTTCCAGCCGGGACAGGGGAATTCACCCCTCCACTTT.